This TCR beta chain appears in the sequencing data of a study of blood T cell repertoires in COVID-19. The length of the CDR3 is 13 residues. Trimming took 7 bases from V and 7 from J, leaving 16 bases between them. Germline loops: CDR1 SGHVS, CDR2 FNYEAQ. TCRdb keeps only in-frame clones here, not all; method: immunoSEQ multiplex PCR. The sample has 210,000 or so clones, 70% to 90% seen once; the top ten hold roughly 2.2%. The chain combines TRBV7-6 with TRBJ1-2; a weak D match, TRBD1 (5 bases). The sequence was collected from a woman in her 50s with acute or convalescent COVID-19. The sequenced material came from peripheral blood. CDR3 coding DNA: TGTGCCAGCACCCCCGTGCTCGGGGGTGGCTACACCTTC. Amino acid sequence: CASTPVLGGGYTF.